A selection of T cell receptor beta chains follows, all from one sample in a study of PD-1 blockade in classical Hodgkin lymphoma. Sequenced by immunoSEQ multiplex PCR; TCRdb stores in-frame clones only, minus some. The sample holds around 19,000 clones; about nine tenths are singletons and the top ten take around 14%. The sequencing here drew on peripheral blood mononuclear cells (PBMCs), taken before the second cycle of nivolumab. These receptors were obtained from a human donor with classical Hodgkin lymphoma. CDR3s include the opening cysteine and the closing phenylalanine or tryptophan. A D gene is named only where the DNA matches it firmly. Some rows have no size entry. The others give once, few or many, or a class for an expanded clone.

J: TRBJ2-5
V: TRBV19
D: NA
size: NA
CDR3: CASSMGRVGAQETQYF
DNA: TGTGCCAGTAGTATGGGCCGGGTTGGCGCCCAAGAGACCCAGTACTTC

J: TRBJ1-5
V: TRBV6-1
D: TRBD1
size: few
CDR3: CASSEPQGVYSNQPQHF
DNA: TGCGCCAGCAGTGAGCCACAGGGGGTTTATAGCAATCAGCCCCAGCATTTT

J: TRBJ2-5
V: TRBV7-9
D: NA
size: NA
CDR3: CASSLEWTAQETQYF
DNA: TGTGCCAGCAGCTTAGAGTGGACAGCGCAAGAGACCCAGTACTTC

J: TRBJ1-2
V: TRBV19
D: NA
size: once
CDR3: CASSMGNGGYTF
DNA: TGTGCCAGTAGTATGGGCAATGGTGGCTACACCTTC

J: TRBJ1-1
V: TRBV12-5
D: NA
size: NA
CDR3: CASGFKVNTEAFF
DNA: TGTGCTAGTGGTTTTAAGGTGAACACTGAAGCTTTCTTT

J: TRBJ1-6
V: TRBV4-2
D: TRBD1
size: NA
CDR3: CASSQDAGQGKALHF
DNA: TGTGCCAGCAGCCAAGATGCGGGACAGGGCAAGGCCCTCCACTTT

J: TRBJ2-1
V: TRBV20-1
D: NA
size: NA
CDR3: CSARMGVQFF
DNA: TGCAGTGCTAGAATGGGGGTGCAGTTCTTC

J: TRBJ2-7
V: TRBV21-1
D: NA
size: NA
CDR3: CASVRQSYEQYF
DNA: TGTGCCAGCGTAAGACAGAGCTACGAGCAGTACTTC

J: TRBJ2-7
V: TRBV7-9
D: NA
size: few
CDR3: CASSLAEGAVYEQYF
DNA: TGTGCCAGCAGCTTAGCGGAGGGGGCGGTCTACGAGCAGTACTTC

J: TRBJ1-1
V: TRBV6-1
D: NA
size: NA
CDR3: CASSSKLSTEAFF
DNA: TGTGCCAGCAGCTCCAAACTTAGCACTGAAGCTTTCTTT

J: TRBJ2-1
V: TRBV5-6
D: TRBD1
size: NA
CDR3: CASSSGQGIDEQFF
DNA: TGTGCCAGCAGCTCGGGACAGGGTATTGATGAGCAGTTCTTC

J: TRBJ2-3
V: TRBV15
D: NA
size: NA
CDR3: CATSRGGEATDTQYF
DNA: TGTGCCACCAGCAGAGGGGGGGAAGCCACAGATACGCAGTATTTT

J: TRBJ1-1
V: TRBV4-1
D: NA
size: once
CDR3: CASSQALLSSAFF
DNA: TGCGCCAGCAGCCAAGCCTTGCTGAGTTCGGCTTTCTTT

J: TRBJ1-1
V: TRBV5-1
D: NA
size: NA
CDR3: CASSLVGTMNTEAFF
DNA: TGCGCCAGCAGCTTGGTTGGCACCATGAACACTGAAGCTTTCTTT